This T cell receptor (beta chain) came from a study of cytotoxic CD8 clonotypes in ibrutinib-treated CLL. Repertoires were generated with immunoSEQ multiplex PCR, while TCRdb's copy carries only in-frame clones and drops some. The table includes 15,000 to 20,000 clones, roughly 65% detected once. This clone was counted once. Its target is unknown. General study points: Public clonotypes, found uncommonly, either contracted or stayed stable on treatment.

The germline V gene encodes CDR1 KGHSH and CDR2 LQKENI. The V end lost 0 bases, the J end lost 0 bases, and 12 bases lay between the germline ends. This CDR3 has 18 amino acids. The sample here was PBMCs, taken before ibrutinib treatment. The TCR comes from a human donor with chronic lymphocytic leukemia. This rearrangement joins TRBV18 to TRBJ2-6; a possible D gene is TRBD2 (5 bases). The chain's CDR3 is CASSPPSRASSGANVLTF. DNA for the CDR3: TGTGCCAGCTCACCACCCTCGAGGGCGTCCTCTGGGGCCAACGTCCTGACTTTC.